These T cell receptor beta chains were read from a single sample in a study of cytomegalovirus exposure and HLA in healthy donors. The repertoire was sequenced with immunoSEQ multiplex PCR; TCRdb's copy has only in-frame clones and lacks some. With about 88,000 clones in the sample, the ten largest clones hold about 5.5%. Sequenced input: PBMCs. These receptor sequences come from a girl between 5 and 17 years old in good health and CMV-seropositive. Each CDR3 is given with its conserved first and last residue. Each record gives: J gene, V gene, D gene, CDR3 protein, CDR3 DNA. The D gene is left open where the match is weak.

>TRBJ2-5|TRBV28|TRBD2
CASSIDSGGAETQYF
TGTGCCAGCAGTATTGATAGCGGGGGGGCCGAGACCCAGTACTTC
>TRBJ2-1|TRBV5-4|TRBD2
CASSFSGVYNEQFF
TGTGCCAGCAGCTTTAGCGGGGTTTACAATGAGCAGTTCTTC
>TRBJ2-3|TRBV29-1|.
CSVEVQGGGDTQYF
TGCAGCGTTGAAGTGCAGGGAGGTGGAGATACGCAGTATTTT
>TRBJ1-2|TRBV7-5|.
CVRSLGTSRWASGGYTF
TGTGTCAGAAGCTTAGGAACGTCGCGGTGGGCTAGCGGTGGCTACACCTTC
>TRBJ1-2|TRBV28|.
CASSSGQNPHGYTF
TGTGCCAGCAGCTCAGGGCAGAACCCACATGGCTACACCTTC
>TRBJ2-7|TRBV14|.
CASSQVRGSYEQYF
TGTGCCAGCAGCCAAGTTAGGGGATCCTACGAGCAGTACTTC
>TRBJ1-5|TRBV15|.
CATSRDGGLEPQHF
TGTGCCACCAGCAGAGATGGGGGGTTGGAGCCCCAGCATTTT
>TRBJ1-6|TRBV7-9|.
CASRPTGPNSPLHF
TGTGCCAGCAGACCGACAGGACCAAATTCACCCCTCCACTTT
>TRBJ1-2|TRBV29-1|.
CSVERSSGYGYTF
TGCAGCGTTGAACGGAGCTCGGGCTATGGCTACACCTTC
>TRBJ2-1|TRBV5-1|TRBD2
CASSFGSGGYNEQFF
TGCGCCAGCAGCTTTGGTAGCGGGGGGTACAATGAGCAGTTCTTC
>TRBJ1-5|TRBV7-9|.
CASSSTGSNQPQHF
TGTGCCAGCAGCTCAACAGGGAGCAATCAGCCCCAGCATTTT
>TRBJ2-5|TRBV5-1|TRBD1
CASSPEPTGGGETQYF
TGCGCCAGCAGCCCGGAACCGACAGGGGGCGGGGAGACCCAGTACTTC
>TRBJ1-2|TRBV5-1|TRBD1
CASSLETGAFHGYTF
TGCGCCAGCAGCTTGGAAACAGGGGCTTTCCATGGCTACACCTTC
>TRBJ1-5|TRBV6-1|TRBD1
CASSELQGENQPQHF
TGTGCCAGCAGTGAACTACAGGGGGAAAATCAGCCCCAGCATTTT
>TRBJ2-7|TRBV7-9|TRBD2
CASRGGDHNSYEQYF
TGTGCCAGCAGGGGGGGGGACCACAACTCCTACGAGCAGTACTTC
>TRBJ1-2|TRBV4-3|TRBD1
CASSQGGGQGAKGYTF
TGCGCCAGCAGCCAAGGCGGGGGACAGGGGGCGAAGGGCTACACCTTC
>TRBJ1-5|TRBV4-1|.
CASSLAPGESNQPQHF
TGCGCCAGCAGCCTCGCACCCGGAGAGAGCAATCAGCCCCAGCATTTT
>TRBJ2-7|TRBV5-1|TRBD1
CASSERQGAGEQYF
TGCGCCAGCAGCGAGAGACAGGGGGCGGGAGAGCAGTACTTC
>TRBJ1-2|TRBV4-2|TRBD1
CASSQGGQDGYTF
TGTGCCAGCAGCCAAGGAGGACAGGATGGCTACACCTTC
>TRBJ2-2|TRBV6-1|.
CASSWTAEDTGELFF
TGTGCCAGCAGCTGGACGGCGGAGGACACCGGGGAGCTGTTTTTT
>TRBJ2-7|TRBV7-6|.
CASRGDGFNEQYF
TGTGCCAGCAGGGGCGACGGCTTTAACGAGCAGTACTTC
>TRBJ1-1|TRBV7-2|.
CASSRRVNTEAFF
TGTGCCAGCAGCCGCAGGGTTAACACTGAAGCTTTCTTT
>TRBJ1-1|TRBV28|TRBD1
CASSPTGQGDKEAFF
TGTGCCAGCAGTCCCACGGGACAGGGGGATAAAGAGGCTTTCTTT
>TRBJ2-7|TRBV7-2|TRBD2
CASSLFLAGAREQYF
TGTGCCAGCAGCCTCTTTCTAGCGGGGGCGCGGGAGCAGTACTTC
>TRBJ2-7|TRBV4-1|TRBD2
CASSQVTGGTDEQYF
TGCGCCAGCAGCCAAGTCACGGGGGGGACGGACGAGCAGTACTTC
>TRBJ1-1|TRBV4-1|.
CASSQEPQVNTEAFF
TGCGCCAGCAGCCAAGAACCGCAGGTGAACACTGAAGCTTTCTTT
>TRBJ1-1|TRBV20-1|.
CSARAGREAFF
TGCAGTGCTAGGGCAGGTCGAGAAGCTTTCTTT
>TRBJ2-7|TRBV5-1|.
CASSLGGIGDYEQYF
TGCGCCAGCAGCTTGGGCGGTATCGGGGACTACGAGCAGTACTTC
>TRBJ2-3|TRBV14|.
CASSQVGTDTQYF
TGTGCCAGCAGCCAAGTAGGCACAGATACGCAGTATTTT
>TRBJ1-2|TRBV30|TRBD1
CAGAPGTESGYTF
TGTGCCGGTGCCCCTGGGACAGAGAGTGGCTACACCTTC
>TRBJ2-5|TRBV28|.
CASSLYFSSDQETQYF
TGTGCCAGCAGTTTATACTTCTCTAGCGACCAAGAGACCCAGTACTTC
>TRBJ1-2|TRBV2|.
CASSEAAGGRRPNYGYTF
TGTGCCAGCAGTGAAGCAGCGGGGGGAAGGAGACCCAACTATGGCTACACCTTC
>TRBJ1-6|TRBV4-2|TRBD1
CASSQRTGGISPLHF
TGTGCCAGCAGCCAAAGAACAGGGGGGATATCACCCCTACACTTT
>TRBJ1-1|TRBV4-3|.
CASSTPGSAEAFF
TGCGCCAGCAGTACCCCAGGGTCGGCTGAAGCTTTCTTT
>TRBJ1-5|TRBV6-6|.
CASSPNHGRGAQPQHF
TGTGCCAGCAGCCCAAATCATGGGAGGGGGGCTCAGCCCCAGCATTTT